This entry is about one T cell receptor beta chain. Its specificity is not known. This record belongs to a study of CD8+ T cells in alopecia areata. As for the study in general: Treated patients were given oral tofacitinib, which was dosed at 5 to 10 mg twice daily. General study results and limits: Higher clonality and more expanded CD8+ clones appeared in lesional than normal scalp. As there was one nonresponder, how baseline CD8+ expansion relates to response remains uncertain. Sequenced scalp T cells also include alphabeta T cells resident in normal skin.

The CDR3 is 14 amino acids. Trimming left V 0 bases short and J 4 bases short, with 9 bases between. The germline CDR1 and CDR2 sequences are MGHDK and SYGVNS. Regarding treatment: oral pan-JAK inhibitor, 5-10 mg twice daily. TCR sequencing used cDNA made by reverse transcription of extracted RNA. This table comes from immunoSEQ multiplex PCR, and its TCRdb copy is limited to in-frame clones, with some not included. Among 95,000 to 100,000 clones, more than 55% were seen once, and the ten largest hold 15% to 19%. Source: CD8+ T cells sorted from blood, taken at week 4, from a patient treated with tofacitinib. V is TRBV25-1 and J is TRBJ1-1; the D is unclear. This TCR derives from a human donor with alopecia areata. Here the CDR3 reads CASSEYGVGTEAFF. CDR3 coding DNA: TGTGCCAGCAGTGAATATGGGGTTGGCACTGAAGCTTTCTTT.